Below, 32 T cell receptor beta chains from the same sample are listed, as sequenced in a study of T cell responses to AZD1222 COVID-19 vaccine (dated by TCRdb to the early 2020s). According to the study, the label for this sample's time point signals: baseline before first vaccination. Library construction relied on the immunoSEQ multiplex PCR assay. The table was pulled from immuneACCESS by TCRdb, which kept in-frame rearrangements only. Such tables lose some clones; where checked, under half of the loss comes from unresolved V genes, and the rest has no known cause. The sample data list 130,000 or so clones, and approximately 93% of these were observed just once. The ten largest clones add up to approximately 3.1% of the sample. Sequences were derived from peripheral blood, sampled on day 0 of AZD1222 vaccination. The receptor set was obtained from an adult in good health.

CDR3 residues: CASSYLGTTRGNTEAFF. The CDR3 DNA is TGTGCCAGCAGTTACCTCGGGACAACCCGAGGAAACACTGAAGCTTTCTTT. The genes are TRBV6-2 or TRBV6-3 and TRBJ1-1, with a tentative D call TRBD1 (6 bases). V was shortened by 2 bases and J by 2 bases, with 18 bases between the two germline ends. The CDR3 loop spans 17 amino acids. Germline V gene data show CDR1 as MNHEY and CDR2 as SVGEGT.

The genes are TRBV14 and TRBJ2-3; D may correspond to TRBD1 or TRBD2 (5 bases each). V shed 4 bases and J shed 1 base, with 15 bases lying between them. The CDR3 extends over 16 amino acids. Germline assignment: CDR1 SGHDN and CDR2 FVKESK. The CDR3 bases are TGTGCCAGCAGCCTAGTTGGGGGTCTTGGCACAGATACGCAGTATTTT. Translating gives CASSLVGGLGTDTQYF.

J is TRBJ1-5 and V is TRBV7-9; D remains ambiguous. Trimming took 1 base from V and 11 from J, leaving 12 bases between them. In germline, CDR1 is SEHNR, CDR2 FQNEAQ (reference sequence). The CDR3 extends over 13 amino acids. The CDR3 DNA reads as TGTGCCAGCAGCTTAGTGGGCGGACGGGCCCAGCATTTT. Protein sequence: CASSLVGGRAQHF.

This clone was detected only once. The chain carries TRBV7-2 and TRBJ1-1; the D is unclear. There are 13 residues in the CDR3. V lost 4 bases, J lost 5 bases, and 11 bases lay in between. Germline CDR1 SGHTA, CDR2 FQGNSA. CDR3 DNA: TGTGCCAGCAGCTATGCGGGGAATACTGAAGCTTTCTTT. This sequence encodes CASSYAGNTEAFF.

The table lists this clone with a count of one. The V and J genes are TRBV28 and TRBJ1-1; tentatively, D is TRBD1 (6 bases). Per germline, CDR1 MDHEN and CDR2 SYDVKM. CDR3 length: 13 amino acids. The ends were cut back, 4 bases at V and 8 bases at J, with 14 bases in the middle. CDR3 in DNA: TGTGCCAGCAGTTCCGGAAGTGGGGGCGAAGCTTTCTTT. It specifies CASSSGSGGEAFF.

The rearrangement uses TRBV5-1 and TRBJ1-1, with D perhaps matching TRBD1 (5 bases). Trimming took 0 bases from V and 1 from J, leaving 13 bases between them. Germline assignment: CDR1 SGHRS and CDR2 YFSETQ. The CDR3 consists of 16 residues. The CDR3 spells CASSLGVRGPNTEAFF. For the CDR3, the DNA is TGCGCCAGCAGCTTGGGGGTGCGGGGACCGAACACTGAAGCTTTCTTT.

CDR3 protein: CASSFPGVNYGYTF. CDR3 DNA sequence: TGTGCCAGCAGTTTTCCGGGGGTCAACTATGGCTACACCTTC. V and J are TRBV28 and TRBJ1-2; D is perhaps TRBD1 (5 bases). The CDR3 runs 14 residues. Germline V lookup: CDR1 MDHEN, CDR2 SYDVKM. Deletions cut 3 bases from V and 2 bases from J, with 10 bases between.

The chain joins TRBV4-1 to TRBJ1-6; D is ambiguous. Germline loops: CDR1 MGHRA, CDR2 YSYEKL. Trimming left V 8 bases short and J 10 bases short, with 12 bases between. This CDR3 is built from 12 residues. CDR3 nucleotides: TGCGCCAGCGGATTCTTTCGGTCACCCCTCCACTTT. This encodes CASGFFRSPLHF.

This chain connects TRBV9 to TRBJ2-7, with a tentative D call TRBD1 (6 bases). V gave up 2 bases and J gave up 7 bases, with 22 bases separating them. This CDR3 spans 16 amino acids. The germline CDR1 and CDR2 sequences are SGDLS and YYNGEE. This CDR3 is CASSVSSWGQGGEQYF. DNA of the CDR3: TGTGCCAGCAGCGTGAGTAGTTGGGGGCAGGGTGGAGAGCAGTACTTC. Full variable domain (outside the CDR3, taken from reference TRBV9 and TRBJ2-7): DSGVTQTPKHLITATGQRVTLRCSPRSGDLSVYWYQQSLDQGLQFLIQYYNGEERAKGNILERFSAQQFPDLHSELNLSSLELGDSALYFCASSVSSWGQGGEQYFGPGTRLTVT.

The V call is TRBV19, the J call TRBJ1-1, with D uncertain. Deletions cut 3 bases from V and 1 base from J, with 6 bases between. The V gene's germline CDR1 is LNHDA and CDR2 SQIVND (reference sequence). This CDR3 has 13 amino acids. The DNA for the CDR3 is TGTGCCAGTAGTATCAGTAGGAACACTGAAGCTTTCTTT. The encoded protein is CASSISRNTEAFF. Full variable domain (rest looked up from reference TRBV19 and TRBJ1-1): DGGITQSPKYLFRKEGQNVTLSCEQNLNHDAMYWYRQDPGQGLRLIYYSQIVNDFQKGDIAEGYSVSREKKESFPLTVTSAQKNPTAFYLCASSISRNTEAFFGQGTRLTVV.

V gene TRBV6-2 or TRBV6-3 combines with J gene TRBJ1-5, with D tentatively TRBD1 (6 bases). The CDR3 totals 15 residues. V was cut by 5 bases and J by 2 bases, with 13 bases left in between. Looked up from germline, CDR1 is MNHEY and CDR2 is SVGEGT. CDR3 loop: CASSTTGNGNQPQHF. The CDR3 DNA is TGTGCCAGCAGTACCACAGGGAATGGCAATCAGCCCCAGCATTTT.

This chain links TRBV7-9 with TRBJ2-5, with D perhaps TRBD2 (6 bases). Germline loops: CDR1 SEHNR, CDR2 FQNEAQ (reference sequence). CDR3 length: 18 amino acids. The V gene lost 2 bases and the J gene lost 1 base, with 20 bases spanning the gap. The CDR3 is CASSLPRLGAGTQETQYF. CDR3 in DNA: TGTGCCAGCAGCTTACCCCGGCTCGGGGCGGGAACCCAAGAGACCCAGTACTTC.

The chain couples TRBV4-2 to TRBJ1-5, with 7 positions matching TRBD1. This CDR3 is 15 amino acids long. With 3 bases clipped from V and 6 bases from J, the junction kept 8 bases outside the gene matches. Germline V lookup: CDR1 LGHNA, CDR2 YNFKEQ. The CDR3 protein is CASSHQGGSSQPQHF. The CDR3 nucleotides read TGTGCCAGCAGCCACCAGGGGGGATCGTCTCAGCCCCAGCATTTT.

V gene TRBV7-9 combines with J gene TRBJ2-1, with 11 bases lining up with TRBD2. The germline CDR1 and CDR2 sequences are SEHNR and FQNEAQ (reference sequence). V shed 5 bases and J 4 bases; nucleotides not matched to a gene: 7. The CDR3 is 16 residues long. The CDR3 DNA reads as TGTGCCAGCAGCAAGGGACTAGCGGACCTATACAATGAGCAGTTCTTC. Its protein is CASSKGLADLYNEQFF.

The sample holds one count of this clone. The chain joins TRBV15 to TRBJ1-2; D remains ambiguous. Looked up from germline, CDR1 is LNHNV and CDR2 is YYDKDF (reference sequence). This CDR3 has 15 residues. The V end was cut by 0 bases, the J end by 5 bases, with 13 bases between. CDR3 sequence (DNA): TGTGCCACCAGCAGAGATACTTTGGGAACTTATGGCTACACCTTC. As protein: CATSRDTLGTYGYTF. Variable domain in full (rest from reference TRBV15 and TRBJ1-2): DAMVIQNPRYQVTQFGKPVTLSCSQTLNHNVMYWYQQKSSQAPKLLFHYYDKDFNNEADTPDNFQSRRPNTSFCFLDIRSPGLGDTAMYLCATSRDTLGTYGYTFGSGTRLTVV.

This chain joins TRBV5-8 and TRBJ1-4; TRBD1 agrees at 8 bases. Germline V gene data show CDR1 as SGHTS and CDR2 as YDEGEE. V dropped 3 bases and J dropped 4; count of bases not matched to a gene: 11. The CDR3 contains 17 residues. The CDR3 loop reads CASSSTSGQGDNEKLFF. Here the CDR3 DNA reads TGTGCCAGCAGCTCGACGTCAGGACAGGGTGATAATGAAAAACTGTTTTTT.

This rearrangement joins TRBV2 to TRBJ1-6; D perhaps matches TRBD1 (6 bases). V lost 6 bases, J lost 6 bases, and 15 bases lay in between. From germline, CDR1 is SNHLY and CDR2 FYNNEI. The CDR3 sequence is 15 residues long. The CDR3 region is CASREQGPINSPLHF. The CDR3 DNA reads TGTGCCAGCAGGGAACAGGGCCCAATTAATTCACCCCTCCACTTT.

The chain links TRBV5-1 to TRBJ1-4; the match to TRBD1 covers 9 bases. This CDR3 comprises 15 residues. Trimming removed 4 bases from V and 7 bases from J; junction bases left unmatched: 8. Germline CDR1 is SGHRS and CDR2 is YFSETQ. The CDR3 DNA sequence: TGCGCCAGCAGCGTAAGTGGGACAGGGACTGAAAAACTGTTTTTT. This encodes CASSVSGTGTEKLFF.

The CDR3 sequence: CAWSGDSTHSGNTIYF. In DNA form, the CDR3 reads TGTGCCTGGAGCGGGGACAGTACTCACTCTGGAAACACCATATATTTT. This chain joins TRBV30 and TRBJ1-3, with 7 bases identical to TRBD1. The CDR3 has 16 amino acids. Germline V gives CDR1 GTSNPN, CDR2 SVGIG (reference sequence). Losses at the gene ends were 3 bases for V and 0 bases for J; bases not matched to a gene: 8.

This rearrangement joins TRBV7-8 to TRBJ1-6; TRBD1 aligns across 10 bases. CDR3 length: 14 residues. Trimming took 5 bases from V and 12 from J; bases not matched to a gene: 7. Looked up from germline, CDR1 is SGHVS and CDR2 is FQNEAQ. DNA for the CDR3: TGTGCCAGCAGCATTCGACAGGGGGCTGGACCCCTCCACTTT. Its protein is CASSIRQGAGPLHF.

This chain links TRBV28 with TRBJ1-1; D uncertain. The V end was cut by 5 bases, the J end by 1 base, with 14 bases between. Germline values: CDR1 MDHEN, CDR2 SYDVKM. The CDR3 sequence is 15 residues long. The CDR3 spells CASSDYDKGNTEAFF. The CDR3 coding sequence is TGTGCCAGCAGTGACTACGACAAGGGGAACACTGAAGCTTTCTTT.

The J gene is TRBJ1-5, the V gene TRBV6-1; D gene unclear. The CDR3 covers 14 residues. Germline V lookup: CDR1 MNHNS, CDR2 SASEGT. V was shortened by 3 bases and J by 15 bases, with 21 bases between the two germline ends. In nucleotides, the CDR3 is TGTGCCAGCAGTGACGAGATCCGCGCGGTGGTTAGGCATTTT. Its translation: CASSDEIRAVVRHF.

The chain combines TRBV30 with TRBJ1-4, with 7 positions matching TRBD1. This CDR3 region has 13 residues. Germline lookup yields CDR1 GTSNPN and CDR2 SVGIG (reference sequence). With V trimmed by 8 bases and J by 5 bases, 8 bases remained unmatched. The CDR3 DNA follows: TGTGCCGGGGGGGGCAGGGGGAATGAAAAACTGTTTTTT. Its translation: CAGGGRGNEKLFF.

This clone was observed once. The CDR3 loop is CASSSSGRTYNEQFF. The CDR3 DNA sequence: TGTGCCAGCAGTTCTAGCGGGAGGACCTACAATGAGCAGTTCTTC. V is TRBV28 and J is TRBJ2-1; TRBD2 agrees at 11 bases. Germline-derived CDR1 and CDR2 are MDHEN and SYDVKM. After removal of 4 bases from V and 2 bases from J, the junction contained 1 base not matched to a gene. CDR3 length: 15 amino acids.

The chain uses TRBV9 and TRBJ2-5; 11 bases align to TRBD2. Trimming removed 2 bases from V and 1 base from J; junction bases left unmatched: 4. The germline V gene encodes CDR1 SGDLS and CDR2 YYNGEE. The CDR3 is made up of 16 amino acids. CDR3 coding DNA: TGTGCCAGCAGCGTCCAGACTAGCGGGACCCAAGAGACCCAGTACTTC. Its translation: CASSVQTSGTQETQYF.

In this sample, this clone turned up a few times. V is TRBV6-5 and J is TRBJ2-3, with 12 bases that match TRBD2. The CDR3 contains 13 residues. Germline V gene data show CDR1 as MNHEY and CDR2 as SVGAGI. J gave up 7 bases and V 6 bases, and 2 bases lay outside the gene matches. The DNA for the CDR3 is TGTGCCAGCAGGGGGACTAGCGGGTATACGCAGTATTTT. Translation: CASRGTSGYTQYF.

Here the CDR3 reads CASSQVTAAEAFF. CDR3 nucleotide sequence: TGTGCCAGCAGCCAGGTAACAGCGGCTGAAGCTTTCTTT. V gene TRBV14 combines with J gene TRBJ1-1; no clear D. The CDR3 extends over 13 amino acids. CDR1 and CDR2 (germline): SGHDN, FVKESK. V was pared by 3 bases and J by 6 bases, with 11 bases between. The full variable domain, with the rest looked up from reference TRBV14 and TRBJ1-1, is EAGVTQFPSHSVIEKGQTVTLRCDPISGHDNLYWYRRVMGKEIKFLLHFVKESKQDESGMPNNRFLAERTGGTYSTLKVQPAELEDSGVYFCASSQVTAAEAFFGQGTRLTVV.

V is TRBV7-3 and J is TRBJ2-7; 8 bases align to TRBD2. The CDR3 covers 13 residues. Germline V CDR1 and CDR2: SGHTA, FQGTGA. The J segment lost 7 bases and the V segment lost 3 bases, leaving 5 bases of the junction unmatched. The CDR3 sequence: CASSFAGGFEQYF. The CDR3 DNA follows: TGTGCCAGCAGCTTCGCGGGAGGATTTGAGCAGTACTTC.

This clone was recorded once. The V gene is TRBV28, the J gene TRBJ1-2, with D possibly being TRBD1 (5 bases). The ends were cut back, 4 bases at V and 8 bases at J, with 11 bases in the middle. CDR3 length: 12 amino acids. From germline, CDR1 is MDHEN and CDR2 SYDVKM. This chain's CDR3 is CASSYVRGGYTF. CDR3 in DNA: TGTGCCAGCAGTTATGTTCGGGGCGGCTACACCTTC.

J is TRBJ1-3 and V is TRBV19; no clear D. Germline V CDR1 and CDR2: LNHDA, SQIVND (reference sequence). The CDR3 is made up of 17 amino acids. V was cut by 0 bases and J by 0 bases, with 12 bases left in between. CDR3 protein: CASSIDWPGSSGNTIYF. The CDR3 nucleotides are TGTGCCAGTAGTATAGATTGGCCGGGGAGCTCTGGAAACACCATATATTTT.

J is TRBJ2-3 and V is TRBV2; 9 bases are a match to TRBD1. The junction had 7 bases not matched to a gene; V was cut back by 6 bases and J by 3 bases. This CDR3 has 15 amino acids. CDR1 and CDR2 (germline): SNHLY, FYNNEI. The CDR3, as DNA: TGTGCCAGCAGCTCCGGGACAGGGAGTACAGATACGCAGTATTTT. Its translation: CASSSGTGSTDTQYF.

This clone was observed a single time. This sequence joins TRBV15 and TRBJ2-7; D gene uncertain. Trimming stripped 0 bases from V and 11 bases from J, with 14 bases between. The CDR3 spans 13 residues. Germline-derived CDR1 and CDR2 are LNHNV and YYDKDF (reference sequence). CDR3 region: CATSRDPGRSEYF. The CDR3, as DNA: TGTGCCACCAGCAGAGATCCCGGAAGATCGGAGTACTTC.